Shown below are 21 T cell receptor beta chains from a single sample sequenced in a study of blood T cell repertoires in COVID-19. Assay used: immunoSEQ multiplex PCR; TCRdb lists only in-frame clones, some missing. Of roughly 40,000 clones in the sample, around nine tenths were seen once. The specimen sequenced was peripheral blood. The receptors shown here come from a human donor in a cohort sampled during active COVID-19.

This clone appeared once. V usage is TRBV27 and J usage is TRBJ2-7, with 9 bases that match TRBD1. This CDR3 contains 15 residues. J was trimmed by 2 bases and V by 0 bases; bases with no gene match: 2. Germline values: CDR1 MNHEY, CDR2 SMNVEV (reference sequence). The CDR3 DNA reads as TGTGCCAGCAGTTTATCGGGACAGGGAGCCTACGAGCAGTACTTC. Its protein is CASSLSGQGAYEQYF.

The V and J genes are TRBV28 and TRBJ1-4, with 8 bases lining up with TRBD1. This CDR3 is 16 amino acids long. The germline gives CDR1 MDHEN, CDR2 SYDVKM. The V and J ends lost 4 bases and 4 bases, in that order; junction bases with no gene match: 8. The CDR3 sequence is CASSSPSGGRNEKLFF. The CDR3 coding sequence is TGTGCCAGCAGTTCACCCTCAGGGGGCCGTAATGAAAAACTGTTTTTT.

This sequence joins TRBV6-2 or TRBV6-3 and TRBJ1-3; D may be TRBD1 (6 bases). The V and J ends lost 0 bases and 0 bases respectively, with 9 bases between them. Per germline, CDR1 MNHEY and CDR2 SVGEGT. The CDR3 spans 16 residues. The CDR3 reads CASSYSGQYSGNTIYF. CDR3 in DNA: TGTGCCAGCAGTTACTCCGGACAGTACTCTGGAAACACCATATATTTT.

The CDR3 DNA is TGTGCCAGCAGCCGATACAGACTCGACAGTGAAGCTTTCTTT. Its protein is CASSRYRLDSEAFF. This sequence joins TRBV5-4 and TRBJ1-1, with a weak D call TRBD1 (5 bases). The CDR3 totals 14 residues. V was shortened by 4 bases and J by 7 bases, with 17 bases between the two germline ends. Germline V lookup: CDR1 SGHNT, CDR2 YYREEE (reference sequence).

V and J are TRBV27 and TRBJ2-1; 7 nucleotides match TRBD2. The germline CDR1 and CDR2 sequences are MNHEY and SMNVEV (reference sequence). J lost 3 bases, V lost 6 bases, and 11 bases had no gene match. CDR3 length equals 16 residues. Here the CDR3 reads CASREASGNVYNEQFF. The CDR3 nucleotides read TGTGCCAGCAGGGAGGCTAGCGGAAATGTCTACAATGAGCAGTTCTTC.

This chain joins TRBV7-9 and TRBJ2-2; TRBD1 matches at 8 bases. CDR1 and CDR2 from the germline V gene are SEHNR and FQNEAQ (reference sequence). The CDR3 is 15 residues long. With 5 bases clipped from V and 4 bases from J, the junction kept 6 bases outside the gene matches. The CDR3 coding sequence is TGTGCCAGCAGCCAGGGGGCCGTAGCCACCGGGGAGCTGTTTTTT. Its protein is CASSQGAVATGELFF.

A word on this clone: The identical CDR3 is also encoded by other nucleotide sequences in the sample. The rearrangement links TRBV6-5 to TRBJ1-6; 8 bases are a match to TRBD1. The germline CDR1 and CDR2 sequences are MNHEY and SVGAGI. The CDR3 consists of 14 residues. The J segment lost 9 bases and the V segment lost 4 bases, leaving 5 bases of the junction unmatched. CDR3: CASSSDRGLSPLHF. In DNA form, the CDR3 reads TGTGCCAGCAGTTCCGACAGGGGCCTTTCACCCCTCCACTTT.

This clone was counted once. J is TRBJ2-5 and V is TRBV13; D might be TRBD1 (5 bases). This CDR3 is 14 amino acids long. Looked up from germline, CDR1 is PRHDT and CDR2 is FYEKMQ (reference sequence). Trimming removed 1 base at V and 2 bases at J, with 8 bases between. The CDR3 protein is CASSLVRGQETQYF. CDR3 nucleotides: TGTGCCAGCAGCTTAGTTAGGGGACAAGAGACCCAGTACTTC.

CDR3 nucleotide sequence: TGTGCCACCGACAGGGTTAGAGATACGCAGTATTTT. Amino acid sequence: CATDRVRDTQYF. This chain joins TRBV2 and TRBJ2-3, with TRBD1 identical over 7 bases. This CDR3 has 12 residues. CDR1 SNHLY and CDR2 FYNNEI come from the germline V gene. V was clipped by 10 bases and J by 5 bases; unmatched bases: 6.

The chain carries TRBV6-6 and TRBJ2-4, with D tentatively TRBD2 (7 bases). The CDR3 loop spans 14 amino acids. V was trimmed by 6 bases and J by 12 bases, leaving 21 bases between them. CDR1 MNHNY and CDR2 SVGAGI come from the germline V gene (reference sequence). CDR3 DNA: TGTGCCAGCAGCCCAACGGGGGGCTGGGGAGCTCAGTACTTC. Its translation is CASSPTGGWGAQYF.

This clone was found a few times. The rearrangement links TRBV19 to TRBJ1-2; TRBD1 might be the D (6 bases). V was shortened by 3 bases and J by 1 base, with 12 bases between the two germline ends. The germline gives CDR1 LNHDA, CDR2 SQIVND (reference sequence). The CDR3 runs 15 residues. CDR3 residues: CASSITGPFNYGYTF. The CDR3 region has the DNA TGTGCCAGTAGTATCACAGGGCCTTTTAACTATGGCTACACCTTC.

The rearrangement joins TRBV3-1 (or the pseudogene TRBV3-2) to TRBJ1-1; 7 bases align to TRBD1. CDR1 LGHDT and CDR2 YNNKEL come from the germline V gene (reference sequence). The trim removed 1 base at V and 4 bases at J, leaving 12 bases unmatched. The CDR3 loop spans 17 amino acids. As DNA, the CDR3 is TGTGCCAGCAGCCAAGTTTTCAACAGGGGTAGAGGCACTGAAGCTTTCTTT. Its translation is CASSQVFNRGRGTEAFF.

This clone was seen a single time. For the CDR3, the DNA is TGTGCCAGCAGCCTGTACTCCGGGACAGGGGCTTCTTTTGGCTACACCTTC. This sequence encodes CASSLYSGTGASFGYTF. The chain combines TRBV3-1 (or the pseudogene TRBV3-2) with TRBJ1-2; 10 nucleotides agree with TRBD1. With V trimmed by 4 bases and J by 7 bases, 15 bases remained unmatched. Germline CDR1 and CDR2: LGHDT and YNNKEL (reference sequence). The CDR3 length is 17 residues.

This chain links TRBV6-5 with TRBJ2-7; 9 bases align to TRBD1. J gave up 5 bases and V 7 bases, and 6 bases lay outside the gene matches. Germline CDR1 reads MNHEY; CDR2 reads SVGAGI. This CDR3 spans 13 amino acids. The CDR3 spells CASKGTGLHEQYF. The CDR3 region has the DNA TGTGCCAGCAAGGGGACAGGGTTGCACGAGCAGTACTTC.

This chain uses TRBV4-2 with TRBJ2-3, with 9 bases aligning to TRBD2. V shed 1 base and J 3 bases; nucleotides not matched to a gene: 8. This CDR3 has 17 residues. Germline lookup yields CDR1 LGHNA and CDR2 YNFKEQ. In DNA form, the CDR3 reads TGTGCCAGCAGCCAAGTGCCTCTAGCGGGGCAAACAGATACGCAGTATTTT. Its translation: CASSQVPLAGQTDTQYF.

This clone was observed a handful of times. The CDR3 DNA sequence: TGTGCCAGCAGTCTACAGACAGGGACGATGGAAAAACTGTTTTTT. Translation: CASSLQTGTMEKLFF. This sequence joins TRBV5-4 and TRBJ1-4; 7 nucleotides agree with TRBD1. The germline gives CDR1 SGHNT, CDR2 YYREEE (reference sequence). The trim removed 5 bases at V and 8 bases at J, leaving 12 bases unmatched. The CDR3 has 15 amino acids.

This chain uses TRBV14 with TRBJ2-3, with 7 bases lining up with TRBD1. The CDR3 is 16 amino acids. V dropped 1 base and J dropped 2; count of bases not matched to a gene: 6. Germline CDR1 reads SGHDN; CDR2 reads FVKESK. The CDR3 coding sequence is TGTGCCAGCAGCCAAGGGGCAGGGGGATTCACAGATACGCAGTATTTT. This sequence encodes CASSQGAGGFTDTQYF.

The chain employs TRBV7-9 and TRBJ2-3; 12 bases are a match to TRBD2. V shed 5 bases, J shed 2 bases, and the junction held 14 bases outside the gene matches. Germline values: CDR1 SEHNR, CDR2 FQNEAQ (reference sequence). The CDR3 contains 19 residues. CDR3 protein: CASSPPSGGDPLHTDTQYF. Here the CDR3 DNA reads TGTGCCAGCAGCCCCCCTAGCGGGGGGGACCCTCTACACACAGATACGCAGTATTTT. The complete variable domain, with remaining parts taken from reference TRBV7-9 and TRBJ2-3, reads DTGVSQNPRHKITKRGQNVTFRCDPISEHNRLYWYRQTLGQGPEFLTYFQNEAQLEKSRLLSDRFSAERPKGSFSTLEIQRTEQGDSAMYLCASSPPSGGDPLHTDTQYFGPGTRLTVL.

V and J are TRBV30 and TRBJ1-2, with TRBD1 identical over 7 bases. The CDR3 runs to 15 residues. Trimming took 3 bases from V and 1 from J; bases not matched to a gene: 8. Germline V gene data show CDR1 as GTSNPN and CDR2 as SVGIG (reference sequence). CDR3 sequence: CAWRRGQGLNYGYTF. The CDR3 coding sequence is TGTGCCTGGAGGAGGGGGCAGGGCCTTAACTATGGCTACACCTTC. Full variable domain (remainder filled in from reference TRBV30 and TRBJ1-2): SQTIHQWPATLVQPVGSPLSLECTVEGTSNPNLYWYRQAAGRGLQLLFYSVGIGQISSEVPQNLSASRPQDRQFILSSKKLLLSDSGFYLCAWRRGQGLNYGYTFGSGTRLTVV.

The chain links TRBV21-1 to TRBJ2-1; TRBD2 is the table's D call, not checked against the DNA. TRBV21-1 is flagged as a pseudogene. This CDR3 contains 17 residues. The CDR3 loop reads CASSKNWTSGTYNEQFF. As DNA, the CDR3 is TGTGCCAGCAGCAAAAATTGGACTAGCGGAACCTACAATGAGCAGTTCTTC.

The rearrangement joins TRBV7-2 to TRBJ1-1; TRBD1 might be the D (6 bases). The CDR3 has 16 residues. Germline CDR1 reads SGHTA; CDR2 reads FQGNSA. Trimming shortened V by 3 bases and J by 5 bases, and 19 bases separated the two germline ends. CDR3 sequence (DNA): TGTGCCAGCAGCTTTGTCTCCTGGGGGGGCGGAACTGAAGCTTTCTTT. Its protein product is CASSFVSWGGGTEAFF.